The rows below give T cell receptor beta chains drawn from one sample of a study of Ad26.COV2.S vaccination and SARS-CoV-2 variants. This table comes from immunoSEQ multiplex PCR, and its TCRdb copy is limited to in-frame clones, with some not included. The sample yields some 520,000 clones, roughly nine tenths seen once. The sequences come from peripheral blood, collected in a trial of Ad26.COV2.S vaccine versus placebo. Receptor source: a person between 18 and 65 years old who received the Ad26.COV2.S COVID-19 vaccine or a placebo. Both conserved end residues are part of each CDR3. The D gene is left open where the match is weak. Rows may omit the clone size; those that give it use once, few, many or a size class.

J gene | D gene | clone size | V gene | CDR3 protein | CDR3 DNA
TRBJ2-7 | TRBD2 | NA | TRBV7-8 | CASSSRGGSGSRYEQYF | TGTGCCAGCAGCTCCCGTGGGGGGAGCGGGAGTAGGTACGAGCAGTACTTC
TRBJ2-1 | TRBD2 | NA | TRBV6-2/TRBV6-3 | CASSIGVAGAGDEQFF | TGTGCCAGCAGCATCGGGGTAGCGGGAGCGGGAGATGAGCAGTTCTTC
TRBJ1-2 | NA | NA | TRBV27 | CASRTGLNYGYTF | TGTGCCAGCAGAACAGGGCTTAACTATGGCTACACCTTC
TRBJ2-7 | NA | once | TRBV10-3 | CATTEEKGWYEQYF | TGTGCCACCACGGAGGAGAAGGGGTGGTACGAGCAGTACTTC
TRBJ1-3 | TRBD1 | few | TRBV5-1 | CASSRTGPAGNTIYF | TGCGCCAGCAGCCGGACAGGTCCCGCTGGAAACACCATATATTTT
TRBJ1-6 | TRBD1 | NA | TRBV16 | CASSQSGRGESPLHF | TGTGCCAGCAGCCAATCGGGCAGGGGGGAATCACCCCTCCACTTT
TRBJ2-7 | NA | NA | TRBV4-3 | CASSQDVADDYYEQYF | TGCGCCAGCAGCCAAGATGTAGCGGACGATTATTACGAGCAGTACTTC
TRBJ1-6 | NA | once | TRBV5-6 | CATKSAGASPLHF | TGTGCCACCAAGTCGGCAGGGGCCTCACCCCTCCACTTT
TRBJ1-3 | TRBD1 | NA | TRBV6-5 | CASSQGALAGNTIYF | TGTGCCAGCAGTCAGGGGGCCTTGGCTGGAAACACCATATATTTT
TRBJ2-7 | NA | NA | TRBV4-2 | CASSPPGRSYEQYF | TGTGCCAGCAGCCCGCCGGGCCGCTCCTACGAGCAGTACTTC
TRBJ2-1 | TRBD2 | NA | TRBV7-8 | CASSLVAGVEQFF | TGTGCCAGCAGCTTAGTAGCGGGAGTTGAGCAGTTCTTC
TRBJ2-4 | NA | NA | TRBV2 | CASSLGPDWAAKNIQYF | TGTGCCAGCAGCCTCGGACCTGACTGGGCAGCCAAAAACATTCAGTACTTC
TRBJ2-3 | TRBD2 | few | TRBV7-2 | CASSLRGSTDTQYF | TGTGCCAGCAGCTTGCGGGGGAGCACAGATACGCAGTATTTT
TRBJ1-3 | NA | few | TRBV6-5 | CASSYTGSGNTIYF | TGTGCCAGCAGTTATACCGGCTCTGGAAACACCATATATTTT
TRBJ1-4 | NA | NA | TRBV11-2 | CASSWEDRPNEKLFF | TGTGCCAGCAGCTGGGAGGACAGACCTAATGAAAAACTGTTTTTT
TRBJ2-2 | NA | few | TRBV5-1 | CASTRDSPESGELFF | TGCGCCAGCACCCGGGACTCCCCGGAATCCGGGGAGCTGTTTTTT
TRBJ2-3 | NA | NA | TRBV7-2 | CASSLDPRTDTQYF | TGTGCCAGCAGCTTAGACCCGCGCACAGATACGCAGTATTTT
TRBJ2-7 | TRBD1 | NA | TRBV3-1/TRBV3-2 | CASSQGTGIEQYF | TGTGCCAGCAGCCAAGGGACAGGAATCGAGCAGTACTTC
TRBJ2-1 | TRBD2 | NA | TRBV27 | CASSLSASGIRNEQFF | TGTGCCAGCAGTTTATCGGCTAGCGGGATACGCAATGAGCAGTTCTTC
TRBJ2-5 | TRBD1 | once | TRBV20-1 | CSAGQQETQYF | TGCAGTGCGGGACAGCAAGAGACCCAGTACTTC
TRBJ2-5 | NA | NA | TRBV2 | CASSLLGETQYF | TGTGCCAGCAGCCTCCTTGGAGAGACCCAGTACTTC
TRBJ2-7 | NA | NA | TRBV7-2 | CASSLRVTYEQYF | TGTGCCAGCAGCTTGAGAGTTACCTACGAGCAGTACTTC
TRBJ1-6 | NA | NA | TRBV30 | CAWHKSSYNSPLHF | TGTGCCTGGCACAAGAGCTCCTATAATTCACCCCTCCACTTT
TRBJ1-4 | TRBD1 | NA | TRBV6-5 | CASSYGGTGSEKLFF | TGTGCCAGCAGTTACGGAGGGACAGGGAGCGAAAAACTGTTTTTT
TRBJ2-1 | NA | few | TRBV23-1 | CASRPNEQFF | TGCGCCAGCAGGCCGAATGAGCAGTTCTTC
TRBJ2-1 | NA | few | TRBV5-1 | CASSPGGNSYNEQFF | TGCGCCAGCAGCCCAGGGGGGAACTCCTACAATGAGCAGTTCTTC
TRBJ2-5 | NA | NA | TRBV18 | CASSQVPASETQYF | TGTGCCAGCTCACAGGTACCCGCCTCGGAGACCCAGTACTTC
TRBJ1-5 | NA | many | TRBV19 | CASTEGPLRWPQHF | TGTGCCAGTACCGAGGGACCCTTGAGGTGGCCCCAGCATTTT
TRBJ2-7 | TRBD1 | NA | TRBV13 | CASSLRDRAGEQYF | TGTGCCAGCAGCCTCCGGGACAGGGCGGGCGAGCAGTACTTC
TRBJ2-1 | NA | NA | TRBV28 | CASTPVVATEQFF | TGTGCCAGCACCCCCGTGGTAGCTACTGAGCAGTTCTTC
TRBJ2-7 | NA | NA | TRBV29-1 | CSVPEYSGSEQYF | TGCAGCGTACCCGAGTATAGCGGTTCCGAGCAGTACTTC